This is a list of T cell receptor beta chains from one sample in a study of shared clonotypes between healthy human individuals. Clones were read by immunoSEQ multiplex PCR, and TCRdb kept only the in-frame ones, dropping some. This sample has approximately 2,000,000 clones, with about nine tenths found just once. The sequenced sample consisted of naive CD4+ T cells from PBMCs. Receptors were obtained from a man younger than 35 in good health. Some clones in this sample may be carry-over from other donors' samples. Both conserved end residues are part of each CDR3. Fields, in order: V gene, CDR3 protein.

TRBV5-1 | CASSPPGETQYF
TRBV5-4 | CASSLGRESYEQYF
TRBV6-1 | CASRDGTVRGYTF
TRBV11-2 | CASSNDRVGLDTQYF
TRBV7-3 | CASSLLGGDTQYF
TRBV18 | CASSPAGLSTDTQYF
TRBV11-1 | CASSLFRPGVPGELFF
TRBV4-1 | CASSQRVSGHTGELFF
TRBV6-5 | CASSYRGSLDRGEAFF
TRBV5-1 | CASSLAAVGQTGTDTQYF
TRBV9 | CASSPDDRASYEQYF
TRBV5-1 | CASSFQGAMNTEAFF
TRBV5-1 | CASSLVSPLETQYF
TRBV5-6 | CASSLDRGNEQYF
TRBV19 | CASDDGLGSNQPQHF
TRBV2 | CASSGTRNTEAFF
TRBV7-3 | CASSPLWADTQYF
TRBV20-1 | CSAKQHTQYF
TRBV14 | CASTRTLTDTQYF
TRBV30 | CAWRIPGVGETQYF
TRBV10-3 | CAISLGTPTYEQYF
TRBV7-3 | CASSHHYRSGANVLTF
TRBV28 | CASSLTGDMAETQYF
TRBV30 | CAWSVGAGAYNEQFF
TRBV11-3 | CASSSGTRNNEQFF
TRBV6-5 | CASSTGPTFQRQYF
TRBV30 | CALNSGVGALSLHF
TRBV29-1 | CSVAGLAGGEQYF
TRBV18 | CASSPPSGNGYTF
TRBV6-5 | CASSLKPNTEAFF
TRBV7-3 | CASSSQGAVNTQYF
TRBV19 | CASSPLGRREGNTGELFF
TRBV5-5 | CASSPGRTDTQYF
TRBV30 | CAWSPGLNTEAFF
TRBV5-1 | CASSLDPAGASGELFF
TRBV19 | CASSLPGQGSSNYGYTF
TRBV7-9 | CASRHRDSPYEQYF
TRBV28 | CASSSHLDRGTYEQYF
TRBV18 | CASSPVGGSGANVLTF
TRBV25-1 | CASSTSHSNQPQHF
TRBV25-1 | CASSESEGGGNQPQHF
TRBV7-9 | CASGEGPAPDTQYF
TRBV21-1 | CASPRGLGGEGTEAFF
TRBV18 | CASSPQTSGRETQYF
TRBV5-6 | CASSFRDVQETQYF
TRBV6-6 | CASSYSGLAGSEEQYF
TRBV19 | CASSISQGGGTGELFF
TRBV28 | CASSFGRNTGELFF
TRBV7-9 | CASSLSGTGASNEQFF
TRBV5-5 | CASSLVPDTDTQYF
TRBV6-6 | CASRRPGTGNNEQFF
TRBV20-1 | CSWEATDTQYF
TRBV5-1 | CASSLDPLGAGELFF
TRBV5-1 | CASSPVGSPNQPQHF
TRBV7-9 | CASSSWTGGNEKLFF
TRBV14 | CASSQRRGIGTGELFF
TRBV30 | CAWTTGTGVTGANVLTF